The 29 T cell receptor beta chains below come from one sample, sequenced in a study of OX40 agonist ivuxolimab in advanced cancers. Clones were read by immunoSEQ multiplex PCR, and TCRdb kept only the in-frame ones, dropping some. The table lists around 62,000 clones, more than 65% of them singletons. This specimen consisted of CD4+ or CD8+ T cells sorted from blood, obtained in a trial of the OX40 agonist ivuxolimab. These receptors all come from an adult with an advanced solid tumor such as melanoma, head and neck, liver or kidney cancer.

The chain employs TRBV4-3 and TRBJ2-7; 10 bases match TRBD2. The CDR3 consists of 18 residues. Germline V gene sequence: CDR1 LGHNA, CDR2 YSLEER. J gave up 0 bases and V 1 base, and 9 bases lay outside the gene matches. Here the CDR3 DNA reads TGCGCCAGCAGCCAAGTTGTGTTAACTAGCGGGGACTCCTACGAGCAGTACTTC. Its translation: CASSQVVLTSGDSYEQYF.

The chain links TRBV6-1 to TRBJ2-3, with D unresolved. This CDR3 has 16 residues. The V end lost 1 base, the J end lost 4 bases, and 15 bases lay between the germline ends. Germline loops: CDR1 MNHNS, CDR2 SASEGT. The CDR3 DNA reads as TGTGCCAGCAGTGAAGGGACGCCGTCGATTCCAGATACGCAGTATTTT. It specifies CASSEGTPSIPDTQYF.

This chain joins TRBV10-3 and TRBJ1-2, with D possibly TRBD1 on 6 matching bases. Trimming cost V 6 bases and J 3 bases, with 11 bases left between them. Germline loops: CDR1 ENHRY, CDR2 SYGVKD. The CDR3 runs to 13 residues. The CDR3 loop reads CAIRTDSDYGYTF. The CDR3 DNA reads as TGTGCCATCAGAACGGACAGCGACTATGGCTACACCTTC.

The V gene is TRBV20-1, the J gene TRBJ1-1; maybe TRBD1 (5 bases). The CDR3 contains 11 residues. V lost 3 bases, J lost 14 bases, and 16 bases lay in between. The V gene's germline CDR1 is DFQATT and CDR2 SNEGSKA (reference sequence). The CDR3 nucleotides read TGCAGTGCTAGTATGTCAGGGAGTGCCTTCTTT. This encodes CSASMSGSAFF.

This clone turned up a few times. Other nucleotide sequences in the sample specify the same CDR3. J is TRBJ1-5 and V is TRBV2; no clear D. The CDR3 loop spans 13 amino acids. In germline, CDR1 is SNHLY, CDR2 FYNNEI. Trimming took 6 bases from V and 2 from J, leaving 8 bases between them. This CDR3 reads CASSGQGNQPQHF. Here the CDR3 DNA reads TGTGCCAGCAGCGGGCAGGGCAATCAGCCCCAGCATTTT.

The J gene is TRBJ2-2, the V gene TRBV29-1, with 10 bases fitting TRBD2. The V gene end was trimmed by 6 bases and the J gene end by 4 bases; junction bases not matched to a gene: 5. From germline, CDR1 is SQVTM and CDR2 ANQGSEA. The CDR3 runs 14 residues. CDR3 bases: TGCAGCGTCCTAATAGCGGGGGGCACCGGGGAGCTGTTTTTT. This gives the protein CSVLIAGGTGELFF.

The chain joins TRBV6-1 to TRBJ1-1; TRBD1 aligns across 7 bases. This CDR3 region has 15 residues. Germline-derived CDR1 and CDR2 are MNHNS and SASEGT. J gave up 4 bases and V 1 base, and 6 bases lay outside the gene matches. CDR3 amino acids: CASSEDPGGGTEAFF. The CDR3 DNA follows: TGTGCCAGCAGTGAAGATCCAGGGGGTGGCACTGAAGCTTTCTTT.

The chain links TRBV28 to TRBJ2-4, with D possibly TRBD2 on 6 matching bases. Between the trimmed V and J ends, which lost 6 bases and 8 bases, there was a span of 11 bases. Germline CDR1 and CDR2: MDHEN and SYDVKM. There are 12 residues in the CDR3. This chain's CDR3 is CASSSTGDIQYF. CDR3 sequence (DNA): TGTGCCAGCAGCTCCACGGGGGACATTCAGTACTTC.

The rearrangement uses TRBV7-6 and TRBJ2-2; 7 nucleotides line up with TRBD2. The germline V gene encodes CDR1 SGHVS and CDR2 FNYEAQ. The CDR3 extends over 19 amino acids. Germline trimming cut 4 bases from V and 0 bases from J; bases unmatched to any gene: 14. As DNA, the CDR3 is TGTGCCAGCAGCTCTCGGGGACTAAACCAGTTCGCGAACACCGGGGAGCTGTTTTTT. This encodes CASSSRGLNQFANTGELFF. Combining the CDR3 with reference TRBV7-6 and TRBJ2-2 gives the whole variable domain GAGVSQSPRYKVTKRGQDVALRCDPISGHVSLYWYRQALGQGPEFLTYFNYEAQQDKSGLPNDRFSAERPEGSISTLTIQRTEQRDSAMYRCASSSRGLNQFANTGELFFGEGSRLTVL.

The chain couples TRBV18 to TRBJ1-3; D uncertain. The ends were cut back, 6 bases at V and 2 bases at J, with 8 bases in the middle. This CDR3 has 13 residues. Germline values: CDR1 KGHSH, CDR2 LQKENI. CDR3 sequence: CASSDTAGNTIYF. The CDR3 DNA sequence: TGTGCCAGCTCCGACACGGCTGGAAACACCATATATTTT.

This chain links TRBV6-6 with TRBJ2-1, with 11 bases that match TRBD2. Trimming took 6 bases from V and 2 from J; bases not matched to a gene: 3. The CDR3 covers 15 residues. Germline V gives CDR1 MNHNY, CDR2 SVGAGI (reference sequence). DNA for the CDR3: TGTGCCAGCAGCATTAGCGGGGGGGCCTACAATGAGCAGTTCTTC. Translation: CASSISGGAYNEQFF.

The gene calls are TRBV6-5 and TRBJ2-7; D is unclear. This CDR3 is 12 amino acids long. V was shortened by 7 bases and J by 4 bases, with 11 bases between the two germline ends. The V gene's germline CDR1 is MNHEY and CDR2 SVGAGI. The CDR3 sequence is CASTLGGYEQYF. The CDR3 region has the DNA TGTGCCAGCACCCTCGGTGGTTACGAGCAGTACTTC.

The CDR3 region is CASRRNPGTGGAHEQYF. The CDR3 nucleotides are TGTGCCAGCAGGCGTAACCCCGGGACAGGGGGTGCCCACGAGCAGTACTTC. This chain joins TRBV2 and TRBJ2-7, with 11 nucleotides matching TRBD1. V lost 6 bases and J lost 5; bases outside the gene matches: 15. This CDR3 is 17 amino acids long. Germline V lookup: CDR1 SNHLY, CDR2 FYNNEI.

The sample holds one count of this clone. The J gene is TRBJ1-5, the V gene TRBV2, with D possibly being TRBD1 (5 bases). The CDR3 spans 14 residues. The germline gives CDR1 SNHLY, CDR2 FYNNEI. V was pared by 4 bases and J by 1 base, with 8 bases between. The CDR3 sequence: CASSVRGSNQPQHF. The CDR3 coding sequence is TGTGCCAGCAGTGTCCGGGGGAGCAATCAGCCCCAGCATTTT. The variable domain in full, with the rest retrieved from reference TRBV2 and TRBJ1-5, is EPEVTQTPSHQVTQMGQEVILRCVPISNHLYFYWYRQILGQKVEFLVSFYNNEISEKSEIFDDQFSVERPDGSNFTLKIRSTKLEDSAMYFCASSVRGSNQPQHFGDGTRLSIL.

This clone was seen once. The CDR3 region has the DNA TGCGCCAGCAGCCAACTTGTCACTAGCGGGGCCGGGGAGCTGTTTTTT. Encoded protein: CASSQLVTSGAGELFF. The chain couples TRBV4-1 to TRBJ2-2; 10 bases fit TRBD2. With V trimmed by 2 bases and J by 6 bases, 6 bases remained unmatched. This CDR3 has 16 residues. Germline V gives CDR1 MGHRA, CDR2 YSYEKL.

Here the CDR3 DNA reads TGTGCCAGCAGCCGCGGGGACAATTTGCTGGGGGAGCTGTTTTTT. Translated: CASSRGDNLLGELFF. This chain uses TRBV4-2 with TRBJ2-2; D tentatively fits TRBD1 or TRBD2 (6 bases each). Trimming took off 4 bases at V and 8 bases at J, with 17 bases between the two ends. There are 15 residues in the CDR3. Germline-derived CDR1 and CDR2 are LGHNA and YNFKEQ.

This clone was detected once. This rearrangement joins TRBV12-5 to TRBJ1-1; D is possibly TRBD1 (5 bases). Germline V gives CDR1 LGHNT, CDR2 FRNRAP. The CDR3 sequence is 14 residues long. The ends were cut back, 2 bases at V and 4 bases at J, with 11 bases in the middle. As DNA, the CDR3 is TGTGCTAGTGGTTTGCCCGGGACCTCCACTGAAGCTTTCTTT. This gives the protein CASGLPGTSTEAFF.

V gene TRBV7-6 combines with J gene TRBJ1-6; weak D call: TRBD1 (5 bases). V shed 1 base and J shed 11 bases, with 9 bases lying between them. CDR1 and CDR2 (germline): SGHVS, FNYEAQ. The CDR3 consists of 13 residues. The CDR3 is CASSLGGDPPLHF. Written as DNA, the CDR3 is TGTGCCAGCAGCTTAGGCGGGGACCCACCCCTCCACTTT.

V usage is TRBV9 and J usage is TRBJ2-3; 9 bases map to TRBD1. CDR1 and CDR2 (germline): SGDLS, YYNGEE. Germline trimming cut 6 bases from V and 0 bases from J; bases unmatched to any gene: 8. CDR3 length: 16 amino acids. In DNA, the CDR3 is TGTGCCAGCACCGGACAGGGGAGAGTTAGCACAGATACGCAGTATTTT. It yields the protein CASTGQGRVSTDTQYF. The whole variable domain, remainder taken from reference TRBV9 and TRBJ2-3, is DSGVTQTPKHLITATGQRVTLRCSPRSGDLSVYWYQQSLDQGLQFLIQYYNGEERAKGNILERFSAQQFPDLHSELNLSSLELGDSALYFCASTGQGRVSTDTQYFGPGTRLTVL.

Here the CDR3 DNA reads TGTGCCAGCAAACAGGGCGGACGACGCTATGGCTACACCTTC. This translates into CASKQGGRRYGYTF. This chain joins TRBV2 and TRBJ1-2; D possibly corresponds to TRBD1 (6 bases). CDR1 SNHLY and CDR2 FYNNEI come from the germline V gene. The CDR3 is 14 amino acids. V was pared by 7 bases and J by 4 bases, with 16 bases between.

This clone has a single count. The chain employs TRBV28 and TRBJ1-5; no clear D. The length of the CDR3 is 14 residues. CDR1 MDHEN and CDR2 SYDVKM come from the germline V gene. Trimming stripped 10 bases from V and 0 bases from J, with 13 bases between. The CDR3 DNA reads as TGTGCCACCCGACCGAATTATAGCAATCAGCCCCAGCATTTT. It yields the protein CATRPNYSNQPQHF.

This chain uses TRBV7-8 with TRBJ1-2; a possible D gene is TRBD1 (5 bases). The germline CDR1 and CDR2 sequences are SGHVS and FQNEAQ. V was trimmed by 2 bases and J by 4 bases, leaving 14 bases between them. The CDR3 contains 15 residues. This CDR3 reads CASSLTGQGAYGYTF. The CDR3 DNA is TGTGCCAGCAGCTTAACGGGGCAGGGAGCCTATGGCTACACCTTC.

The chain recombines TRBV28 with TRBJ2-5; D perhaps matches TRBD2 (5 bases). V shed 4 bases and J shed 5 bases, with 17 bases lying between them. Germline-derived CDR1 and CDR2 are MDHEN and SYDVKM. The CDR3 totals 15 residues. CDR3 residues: CASSSRLAGVETQYF. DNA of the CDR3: TGTGCCAGCAGTTCAAGACTGGCGGGTGTGGAGACCCAGTACTTC.

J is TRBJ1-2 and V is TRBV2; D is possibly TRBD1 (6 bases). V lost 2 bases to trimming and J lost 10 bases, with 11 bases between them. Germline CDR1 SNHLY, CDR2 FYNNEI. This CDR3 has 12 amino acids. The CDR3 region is CASSERGAAYTF. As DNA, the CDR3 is TGTGCCAGCAGTGAACGGGGGGCAGCCTACACCTTC.

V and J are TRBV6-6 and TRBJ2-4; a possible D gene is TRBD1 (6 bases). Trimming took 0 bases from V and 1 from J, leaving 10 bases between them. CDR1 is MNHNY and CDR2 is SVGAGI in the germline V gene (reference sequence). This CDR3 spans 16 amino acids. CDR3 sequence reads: CASSYSGQGAKNIQYF. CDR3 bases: TGTGCCAGCAGTTACTCGGGGCAGGGGGCCAAAAACATTCAGTACTTC.

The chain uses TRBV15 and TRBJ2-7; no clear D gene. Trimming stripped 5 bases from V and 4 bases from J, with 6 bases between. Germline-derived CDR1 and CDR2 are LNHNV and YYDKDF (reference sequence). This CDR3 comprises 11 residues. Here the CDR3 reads CATSAYYEQYF. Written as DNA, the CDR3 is TGTGCCACCAGCGCCTATTACGAGCAGTACTTC.

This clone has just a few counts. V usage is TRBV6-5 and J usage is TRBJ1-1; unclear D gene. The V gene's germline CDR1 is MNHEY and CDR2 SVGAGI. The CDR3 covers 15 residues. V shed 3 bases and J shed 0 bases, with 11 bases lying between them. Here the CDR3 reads CASSYSSGLNTEAFF. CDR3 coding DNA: TGTGCCAGCAGTTATAGTTCAGGTTTGAACACTGAAGCTTTCTTT.

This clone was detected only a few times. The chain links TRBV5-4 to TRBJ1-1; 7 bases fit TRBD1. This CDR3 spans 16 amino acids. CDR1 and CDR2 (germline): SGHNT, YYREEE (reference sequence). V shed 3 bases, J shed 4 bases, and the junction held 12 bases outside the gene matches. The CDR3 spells CASSSRQGGVGTEAFF. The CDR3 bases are TGTGCCAGCAGCTCTCGACAGGGTGGGGTAGGCACTGAAGCTTTCTTT. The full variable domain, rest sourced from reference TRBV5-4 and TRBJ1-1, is ETGVTQSPTHLIKTRGQQVTLRCSSQSGHNTVSWYQQALGQGPQFIFQYYREEENGRGNFPPRFSGLQFPNYSSELNVNALELDDSALYLCASSSRQGGVGTEAFFGQGTRLTVV.

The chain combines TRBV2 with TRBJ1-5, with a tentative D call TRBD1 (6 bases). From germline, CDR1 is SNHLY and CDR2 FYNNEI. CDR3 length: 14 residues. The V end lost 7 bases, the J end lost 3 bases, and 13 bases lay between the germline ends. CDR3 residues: CASNKDSVNQPQHF. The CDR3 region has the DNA TGTGCCAGCAACAAGGACAGCGTCAATCAGCCCCAGCATTTT. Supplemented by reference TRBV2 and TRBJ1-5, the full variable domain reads EPEVTQTPSHQVTQMGQEVILRCVPISNHLYFYWYRQILGQKVEFLVSFYNNEISEKSEIFDDQFSVERPDGSNFTLKIRSTKLEDSAMYFCASNKDSVNQPQHFGDGTRLSIL.